This record concerns one T cell receptor (beta chain) sequence. The data belong to a study of cytomegalovirus exposure and HLA in healthy donors. Per germline, CDR1 MNHEY and CDR2 SMNVEV (reference sequence). The ends lost 3 bases at V and 2 bases at J; junction bases unmatched: 2. There are 14 residues in the CDR3. The PCR had 60 Vbeta and 13 Jbeta primers. The protocol was immunoSEQ multiplex PCR, while the TCRdb copy is restricted to in-frame clones and leaves out a portion. The data contain 150,000 to 200,000 clones, about three quarters of them singletons. Sequencing was carried out using PBMCs. The chain is built from TRBV27 and TRBJ1-2, with TRBD1 matching 8 bases. This TCR was sampled from a female donor in good health and CMV-seronegative. In nucleotides, the CDR3 is TGTGCCAGCAGTTTCGCAGGGGGCAACTATGGCTACACCTTC. As protein: CASSFAGGNYGYTF.